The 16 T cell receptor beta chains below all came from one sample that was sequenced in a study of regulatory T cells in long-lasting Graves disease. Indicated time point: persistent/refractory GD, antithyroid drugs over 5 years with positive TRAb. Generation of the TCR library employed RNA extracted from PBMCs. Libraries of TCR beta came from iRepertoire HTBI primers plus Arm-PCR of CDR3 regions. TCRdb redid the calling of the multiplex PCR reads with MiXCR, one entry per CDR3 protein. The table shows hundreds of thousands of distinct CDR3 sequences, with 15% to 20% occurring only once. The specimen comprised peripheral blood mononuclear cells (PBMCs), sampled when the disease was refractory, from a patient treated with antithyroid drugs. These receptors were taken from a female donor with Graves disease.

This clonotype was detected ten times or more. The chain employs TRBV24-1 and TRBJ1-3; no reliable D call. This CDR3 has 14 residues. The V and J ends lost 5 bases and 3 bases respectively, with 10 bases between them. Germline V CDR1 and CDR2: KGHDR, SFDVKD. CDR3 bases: TGTGCCACCAGTGGACCGGGAAGTGGAAACACCATATATTTT. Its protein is CATSGPGSGNTIYF.

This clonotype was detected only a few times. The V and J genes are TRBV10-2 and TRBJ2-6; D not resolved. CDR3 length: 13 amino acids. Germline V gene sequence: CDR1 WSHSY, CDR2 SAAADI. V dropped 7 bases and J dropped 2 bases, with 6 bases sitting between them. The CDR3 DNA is TGCGCCAGCATTAGCCCTGGGGCCAACGTCCTGACTTTC. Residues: CASISPGANVLTF.

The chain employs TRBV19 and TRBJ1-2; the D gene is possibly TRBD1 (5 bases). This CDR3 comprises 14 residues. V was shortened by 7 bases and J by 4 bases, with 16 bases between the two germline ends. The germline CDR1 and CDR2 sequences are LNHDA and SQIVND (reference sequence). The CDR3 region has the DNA TGTGCCAGTACCCCGGGGCAGGCGGTCTATGGCTACACCTTC. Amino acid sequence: CASTPGQAVYGYTF.

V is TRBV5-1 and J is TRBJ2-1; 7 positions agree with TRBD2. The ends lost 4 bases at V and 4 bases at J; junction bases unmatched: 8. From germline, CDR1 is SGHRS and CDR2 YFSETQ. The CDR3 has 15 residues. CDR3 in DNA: TGCGCCAGCAGCCTCCAAGGACTAGTATACAATGAGCAGTTCTTC. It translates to CASSLQGLVYNEQFF. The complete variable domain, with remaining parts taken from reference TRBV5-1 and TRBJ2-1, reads KAGVTQTPRYLIKTRGQQVTLSCSPISGHRSVSWYQQTPGQGLQFLFEYFSETQRNKGNFPGRFSGRQFSNSRSEMNVSTLELGDSALYLCASSLQGLVYNEQFFGPGTRLTVL.

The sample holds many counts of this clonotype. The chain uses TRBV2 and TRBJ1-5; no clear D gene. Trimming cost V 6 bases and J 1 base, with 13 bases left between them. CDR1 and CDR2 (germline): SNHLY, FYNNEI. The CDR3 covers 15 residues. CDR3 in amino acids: CASSADGKSNQPQHF. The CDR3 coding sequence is TGTGCCAGCAGCGCGGATGGGAAGAGCAATCAGCCCCAGCATTTT.

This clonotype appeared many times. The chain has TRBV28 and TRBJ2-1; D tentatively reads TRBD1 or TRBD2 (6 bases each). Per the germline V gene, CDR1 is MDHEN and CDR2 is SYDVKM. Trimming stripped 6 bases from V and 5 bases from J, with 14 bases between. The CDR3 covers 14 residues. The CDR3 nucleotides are TGTGCCAGCAGCGGGGGAACAGGGAACAATGAGCAGTTCTTC. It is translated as CASSGGTGNNEQFF.

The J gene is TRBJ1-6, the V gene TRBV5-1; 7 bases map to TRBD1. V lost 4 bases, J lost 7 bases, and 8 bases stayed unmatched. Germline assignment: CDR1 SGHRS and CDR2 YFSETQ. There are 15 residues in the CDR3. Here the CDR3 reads CASSGTGQSNSPLHF. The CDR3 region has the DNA TGCGCCAGCAGCGGTACGGGACAGTCGAATTCACCCCTCCACTTT.

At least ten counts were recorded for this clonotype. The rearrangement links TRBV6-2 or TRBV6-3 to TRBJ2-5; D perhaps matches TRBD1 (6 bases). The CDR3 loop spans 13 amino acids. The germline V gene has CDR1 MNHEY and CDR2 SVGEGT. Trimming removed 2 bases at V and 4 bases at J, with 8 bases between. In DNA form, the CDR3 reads TGTGCCAGCAGTTACACAGGGAGAGAGACCCAGTACTTC. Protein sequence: CASSYTGRETQYF.

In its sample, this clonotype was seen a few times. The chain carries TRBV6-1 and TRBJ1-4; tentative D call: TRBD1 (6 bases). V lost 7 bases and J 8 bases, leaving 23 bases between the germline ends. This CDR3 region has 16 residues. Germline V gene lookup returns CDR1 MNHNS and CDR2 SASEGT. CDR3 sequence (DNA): TGTGCCAGCACCCCGGGGGGGCGTGTCACGACGGAAAAACTGTTTTTT. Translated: CASTPGGRVTTEKLFF.

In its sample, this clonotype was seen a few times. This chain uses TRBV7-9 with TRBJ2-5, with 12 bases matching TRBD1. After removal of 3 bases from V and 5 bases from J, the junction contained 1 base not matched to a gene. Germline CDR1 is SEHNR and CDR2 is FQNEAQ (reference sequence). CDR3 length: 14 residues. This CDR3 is CASSLGQGAETQYF. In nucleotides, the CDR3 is TGTGCCAGCAGCTTGGGACAGGGGGCTGAGACCCAGTACTTC.

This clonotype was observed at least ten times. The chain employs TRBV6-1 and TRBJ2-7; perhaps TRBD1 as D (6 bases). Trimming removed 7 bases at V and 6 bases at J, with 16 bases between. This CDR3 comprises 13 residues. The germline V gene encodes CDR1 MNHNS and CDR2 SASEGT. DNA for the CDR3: TGTGCCAGCACCCGGGACATCCGGAGCGAGCAGTACTTC. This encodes CASTRDIRSEQYF.

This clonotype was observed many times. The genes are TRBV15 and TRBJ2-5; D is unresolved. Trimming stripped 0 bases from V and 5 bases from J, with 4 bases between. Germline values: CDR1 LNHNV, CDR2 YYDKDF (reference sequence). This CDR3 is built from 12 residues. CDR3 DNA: TGTGCCACCAGCAGAGATCGTGAGACCCAGTACTTC. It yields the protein CATSRDRETQYF.

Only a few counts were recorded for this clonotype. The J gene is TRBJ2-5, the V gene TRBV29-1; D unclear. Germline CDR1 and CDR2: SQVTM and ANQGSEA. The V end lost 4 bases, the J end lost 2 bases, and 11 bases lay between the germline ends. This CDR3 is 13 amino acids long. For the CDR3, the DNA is TGCAGCGTTGTCCCTGATCCTCAAGAGACCCAGTACTTC. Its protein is CSVVPDPQETQYF. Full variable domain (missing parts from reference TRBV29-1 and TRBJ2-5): SAVISQKPSRDICQRGTSLTIQCQVDSQVTMMFWYRQQPGQSLTLIATANQGSEATYESGFVIDKFPISRPNLTFSTLTVSNMSPEDSSIYLCSVVPDPQETQYFGPGTRLLVL.

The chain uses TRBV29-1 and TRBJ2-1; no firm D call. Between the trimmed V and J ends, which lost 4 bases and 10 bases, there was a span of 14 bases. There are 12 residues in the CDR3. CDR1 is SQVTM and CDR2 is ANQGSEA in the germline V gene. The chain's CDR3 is CSVVIAAGEQFF. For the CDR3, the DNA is TGCAGCGTTGTCATCGCAGCAGGCGAGCAGTTCTTC.

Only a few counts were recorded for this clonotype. Here the CDR3 DNA reads TGTGCCAGCAGCCCCGGGAGCGGGGCTAACTATGGCTACACCTTC. It yields the protein CASSPGSGANYGYTF. The chain uses TRBV7-3 and TRBJ1-2; D is unclear. The CDR3 runs 15 residues. Between the trimmed V and J ends, which lost 5 bases and 0 bases, there was a span of 13 bases. CDR1 and CDR2 from the germline V gene are SGHTA and FQGTGA.

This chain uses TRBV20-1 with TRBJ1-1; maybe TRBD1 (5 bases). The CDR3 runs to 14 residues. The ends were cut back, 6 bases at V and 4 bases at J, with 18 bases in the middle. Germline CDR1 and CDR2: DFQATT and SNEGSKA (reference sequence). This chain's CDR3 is CSARRDSLGTEAFF. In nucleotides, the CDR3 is TGCAGTGCGAGAAGGGACTCACTAGGCACTGAAGCTTTCTTT.